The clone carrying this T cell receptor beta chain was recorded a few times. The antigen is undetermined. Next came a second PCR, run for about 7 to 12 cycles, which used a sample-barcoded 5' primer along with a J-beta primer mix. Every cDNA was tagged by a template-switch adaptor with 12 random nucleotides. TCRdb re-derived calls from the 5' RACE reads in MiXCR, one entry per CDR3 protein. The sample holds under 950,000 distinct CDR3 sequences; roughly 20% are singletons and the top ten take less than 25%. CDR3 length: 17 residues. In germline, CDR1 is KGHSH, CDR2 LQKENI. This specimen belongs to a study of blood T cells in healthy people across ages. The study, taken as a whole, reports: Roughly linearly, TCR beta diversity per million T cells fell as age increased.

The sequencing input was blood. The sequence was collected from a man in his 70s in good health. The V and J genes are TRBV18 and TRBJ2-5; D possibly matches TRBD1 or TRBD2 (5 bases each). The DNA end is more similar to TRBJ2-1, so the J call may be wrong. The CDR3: CASSPPGRLGAYNEQFF. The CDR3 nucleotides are TGTGCCAGCTCACCACCGGGTCGTCTGGGGGCCTACAATGAGCAGTTCTTC.